This entry lists 20 T cell receptor beta chains sequenced from one sample in a study of identical twins. One entry per CDR3 protein results from TCRdb running MiXCR on the 5' RACE reads. The table includes 500,000 to 550,000 distinct CDR3 sequences, 22% detected once. The same specimen was also included in a second study, on T cells expressing NK-cell markers.

Sequenced: CD4+ T cells sorted from blood. The receptors shown here come from a woman aged 18-29 years in good health.

A few counts support this clonotype. The chain joins TRBV15 to TRBJ2-1, with 11 bases fitting TRBD2. The CDR3 loop spans 16 amino acids. The germline gives CDR1 LNHNV, CDR2 YYDKDF (reference sequence). J was trimmed by 5 bases and V by 3 bases; bases with no gene match: 6. CDR3 loop: CATSRAGTSGDNEQFF. The DNA for the CDR3 is TGTGCCACCAGCAGGGCTGGGACTAGCGGAGACAATGAGCAGTTCTTC.

This clonotype was recorded at least ten times. The chain uses TRBV7-3 and TRBJ2-7; 7 nucleotides line up with TRBD2. The CDR3 has 13 amino acids. After removal of 4 bases from V and 3 bases from J, the junction contained 3 bases not matched to a gene. Per the germline V gene, CDR1 is SGHTA and CDR2 is FQGTGA. CDR3 loop: CASSSSGGYEQYF. CDR3 coding DNA: TGTGCCAGCAGCTCCTCGGGGGGCTACGAGCAGTACTTC.

The chain uses TRBV12-3 or TRBV12-4 and TRBJ1-5, with 7 bases fitting TRBD1. Trimming removed 5 bases from V and 1 base from J; junction bases left unmatched: 5. CDR3 length equals 15 residues. The CDR3 bases are TGTGCCAGCAGTCTCGACAGGGAAAGCAATCAGCCCCAGCATTTT. The encoded protein is CASSLDRESNQPQHF.

This rearrangement joins TRBV5-5 to TRBJ2-1; D is ambiguous. The V gene lost 4 bases and the J gene lost 3 bases, with 14 bases spanning the gap. The CDR3 length is 15 residues. Germline V gives CDR1 SGHKS, CDR2 YYEKEE (reference sequence). CDR3 nucleotide sequence: TGTGCCAGCAGCCCGTCGAGTCAAGGCTACAATGAGCAGTTCTTC. Its protein is CASSPSSQGYNEQFF.

This clonotype was counted ten times or more. Sequence at one end of the junction differs from germline and may be a read error. This chain connects TRBV12-3 or TRBV12-4 to TRBJ2-7; 9 bases map to TRBD2. CDR3 length equals 14 residues. For the CDR3, the DNA is TGTGCCACCAGTTTCAGCCTAGCGGGGAGTGAGCAGTACTTC. Protein: CATSFSLAGSEQYF.

This clonotype was counted between two and nine times. The chain joins TRBV6-5 to TRBJ2-3, with D hard to call. The germline gives CDR1 MNHEY, CDR2 SVGAGI. V was cut by 3 bases and J by 3 bases, with 13 bases left in between. The CDR3 length is 15 residues. For the CDR3, the DNA is TGTGCCAGCAGTTATCTGTCGGCCGGAACAGATACGCAGTATTTT. Translated: CASSYLSAGTDTQYF.

This clonotype came up a few times. This chain links TRBV20-1 with TRBJ2-1; D is perhaps TRBD2 (6 bases). The CDR3 length is 14 residues. The germline gives CDR1 DFQATT, CDR2 SNEGSKA (reference sequence). Trimming left V 0 bases short and J 6 bases short, with 12 bases between. DNA of the CDR3: TGCAGTGCTAGAGATGGGGGACTGCTCAATGAGCAGTTCTTC. Its protein product is CSARDGGLLNEQFF.

Only a few counts were recorded for this clonotype. The gene calls are TRBV5-1 and TRBJ1-1, with TRBD1 matching 7 bases. The length of the CDR3 is 15 residues. The V and J ends lost 2 bases and 1 base, in that order; junction bases with no gene match: 5. Looked up from germline, CDR1 is SGHRS and CDR2 is YFSETQ. CDR3 coding DNA: TGCGCCAGCAGCTTCCAGGGGGTAGGGAACACTGAAGCTTTCTTT. Its protein is CASSFQGVGNTEAFF.

The chain has TRBV11-3 and TRBJ1-1; D is unclear. CDR1 SGHNT and CDR2 YENEEA come from the germline V gene. V was clipped by 8 bases and J by 1 base, with 14 bases between them. This CDR3 comprises 14 residues. The CDR3: CASRSLAKNTEAFF. CDR3 nucleotides: TGTGCCAGCCGCAGCTTGGCCAAGAACACTGAAGCTTTCTTT.

This chain uses TRBV5-4 with TRBJ2-3, with 8 bases identical to TRBD2. Germline CDR1 and CDR2: SGHNT and YYREEE (reference sequence). The CDR3 contains 16 residues. Losses at the gene ends were 7 bases for V and 2 bases for J; bases not matched to a gene: 12. This CDR3 reads CASRHEGTSDTDTQYF. DNA of the CDR3: TGTGCCAGCCGCCACGAAGGGACTAGTGACACAGATACGCAGTATTTT. The full variable domain, its missing parts supplied by reference TRBV5-4 and TRBJ2-3, is ETGVTQSPTHLIKTRGQQVTLRCSSQSGHNTVSWYQQALGQGPQFIFQYYREEENGRGNFPPRFSGLQFPNYSSELNVNALELDDSALYLCASRHEGTSDTDTQYFGPGTRLTVL.

This clonotype was found a few times. The chain joins TRBV6-5 to TRBJ1-1; D may be TRBD1 (5 bases). V lost 2 bases and J lost 6, with 10 bases in between. The CDR3 has 13 residues. Germline CDR1 is MNHEY and CDR2 is SVGAGI. The CDR3, as DNA: TGTGCCAGCAGTTACGCGGGGGTCCCTGAAGCTTTCTTT. Its protein is CASSYAGVPEAFF.

The V gene is TRBV5-1, the J gene TRBJ1-4; weak D call: TRBD1 (5 bases). Trimming stripped 6 bases from V and 6 bases from J, with 18 bases between. The germline gives CDR1 SGHRS, CDR2 YFSETQ. CDR3 length: 15 residues. This CDR3 is CASTPGGTWDEKLFF. CDR3 nucleotides: TGCGCCAGCACCCCGGGGGGGACGTGGGATGAAAAACTGTTTTTT.

This clonotype was seen only a few times. The genes are TRBV5-1 and TRBJ2-5; D uncertain. Trimming took off 2 bases at V and 4 bases at J, with 9 bases between the two ends. This CDR3 comprises 13 residues. Per the germline V gene, CDR1 is SGHRS and CDR2 is YFSETQ. The CDR3 DNA is TGCGCCAGCAGCTTCGGTGTTTTAGAGACCCAGTACTTC. This translates into CASSFGVLETQYF.

The genes are TRBV20-1 and TRBJ2-2, with TRBD2 matching 9 bases. Unmatched junction bases numbered 4, after V lost 4 bases and J lost 7 bases. Per the germline V gene, CDR1 is DFQATT and CDR2 is SNEGSKA (reference sequence). This CDR3 has 13 residues. CDR3 bases: TGCAGTGCTAAGCGGGAGGAGGGCGGGGAGCTGTTTTTT. Translated: CSAKREEGGELFF.

CDR3 loop: CASSESREGLDYEQYF. The CDR3 DNA reads as TGCGCCAGCAGTGAGTCGAGGGAGGGCCTCGATTACGAGCAGTACTTC. The chain has TRBV10-1 and TRBJ2-7; 7 bases line up with TRBD2. V trimming: 0 bases; J trimming: 4 bases; junction bases outside the gene matches: 9. The CDR3 length is 16 residues. Germline V gene data show CDR1 as WNHNN and CDR2 as SYGVQD (reference sequence).

This clonotype was picked up a small number of times. The rearrangement joins TRBV15 to TRBJ2-1; possibly TRBD1 or TRBD2 for D (6 bases each). The length of the CDR3 is 16 residues. Germline V CDR1 and CDR2: LNHNV, YYDKDF (reference sequence). Between the trimmed V and J ends, which lost 3 bases and 6 bases, there was a span of 18 bases. As DNA, the CDR3 is TGTGCCACCAGCAGCGGCCCACGGGGGCGCGGCAATGAGCAGTTCTTC. Translating gives CATSSGPRGRGNEQFF.

The sample holds many counts of this clonotype. The CDR3 loop reads CASSYSGTPSTDTQYF. The CDR3 region has the DNA TGTGCCAGCAGTTACTCCGGGACGCCTAGCACAGATACGCAGTATTTT. This chain uses TRBV6-2 or TRBV6-3 with TRBJ2-3; perhaps D is TRBD1 or TRBD2 (5 bases each). Germline CDR1 is MNHEY and CDR2 is SVGEGT. This CDR3 has 16 amino acids. Trimming shortened V by 0 bases and J by 0 bases, and 10 bases separated the two germline ends.

This clonotype was detected only a few times. The genes are TRBV5-1 and TRBJ1-1; the D is unclear. The CDR3 covers 15 residues. In germline, CDR1 is SGHRS, CDR2 YFSETQ. V dropped 2 bases and J dropped 0 bases, with 11 bases sitting between them. The CDR3 sequence: CASSFGSTLNTEAFF. The CDR3 DNA reads as TGCGCCAGCAGCTTCGGGTCGACCTTGAACACTGAAGCTTTCTTT.

There are a few counts of this clonotype. The J gene is TRBJ1-2, the V gene TRBV20-1; D is possibly TRBD1 (5 bases). The V gene lost 6 bases and the J gene lost 3 bases, with 11 bases spanning the gap. The CDR3 length is 12 residues. CDR1 is DFQATT and CDR2 is SNEGSKA in the germline V gene (reference sequence). CDR3 in DNA: TGCAGTGCACCGGGAGGGGACTATGGCTACACCTTC. Translation: CSAPGGDYGYTF.

The chain has TRBV10-1 and TRBJ2-3; 8 bases align to TRBD2. In germline, CDR1 is WNHNN, CDR2 SYGVQD (reference sequence). The CDR3 runs 14 residues. V dropped 3 bases and J dropped 5; count of bases not matched to a gene: 4. This CDR3 reads CASSDRLAGDTQYF. CDR3 nucleotides: TGCGCCAGCAGTGACCGGCTAGCGGGAGATACGCAGTATTTT.